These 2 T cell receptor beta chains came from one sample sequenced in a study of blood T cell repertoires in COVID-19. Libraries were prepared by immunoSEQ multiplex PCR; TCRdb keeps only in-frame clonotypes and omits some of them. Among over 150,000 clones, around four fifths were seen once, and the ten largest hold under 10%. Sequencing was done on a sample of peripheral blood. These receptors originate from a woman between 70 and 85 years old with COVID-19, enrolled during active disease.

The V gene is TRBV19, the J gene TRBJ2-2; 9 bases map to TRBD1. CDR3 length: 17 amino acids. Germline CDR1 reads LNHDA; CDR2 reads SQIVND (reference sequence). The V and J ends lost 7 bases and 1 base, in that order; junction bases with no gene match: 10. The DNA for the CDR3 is TGTGCCAGTACACCGGGACAGGGCCGGTGGAACACCGGGGAGCTGTTTTTT. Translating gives CASTPGQGRWNTGELFF.

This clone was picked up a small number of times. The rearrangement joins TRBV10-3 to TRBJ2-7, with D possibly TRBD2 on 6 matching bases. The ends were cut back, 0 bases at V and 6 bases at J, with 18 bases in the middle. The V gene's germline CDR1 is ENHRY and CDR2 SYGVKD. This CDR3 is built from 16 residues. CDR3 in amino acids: CAISESGPGGFGEQYF. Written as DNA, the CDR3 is TGTGCCATCAGTGAGTCGGGGCCCGGGGGATTTGGCGAGCAGTACTTC.